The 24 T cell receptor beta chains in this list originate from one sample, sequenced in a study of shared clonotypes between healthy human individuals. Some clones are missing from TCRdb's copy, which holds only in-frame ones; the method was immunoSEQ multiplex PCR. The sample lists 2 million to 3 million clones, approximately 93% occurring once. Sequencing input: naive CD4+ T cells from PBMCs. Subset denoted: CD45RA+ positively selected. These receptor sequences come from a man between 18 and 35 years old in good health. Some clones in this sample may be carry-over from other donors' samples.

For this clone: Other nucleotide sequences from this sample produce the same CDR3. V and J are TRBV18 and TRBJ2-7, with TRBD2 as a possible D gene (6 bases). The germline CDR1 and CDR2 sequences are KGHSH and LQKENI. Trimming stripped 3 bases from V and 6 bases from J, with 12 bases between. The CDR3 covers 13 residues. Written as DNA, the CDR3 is TGTGCCAGCTCACCCCCCGGGCGGGGCGAGCAGTACTTC. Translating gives CASSPPGRGEQYF.

CDR3: CASNGLAGYNEQFF. CDR3 sequence (DNA): TGTGCCAGCAATGGACTAGCGGGGTACAATGAGCAGTTCTTC. V is TRBV6-1 and J is TRBJ2-1; 12 positions match TRBD2. The CDR3 covers 14 residues. Trimming cost V 7 bases and J 4 bases; bases outside gene matches: 2. The germline CDR1 and CDR2 sequences are MNHNS and SASEGT.

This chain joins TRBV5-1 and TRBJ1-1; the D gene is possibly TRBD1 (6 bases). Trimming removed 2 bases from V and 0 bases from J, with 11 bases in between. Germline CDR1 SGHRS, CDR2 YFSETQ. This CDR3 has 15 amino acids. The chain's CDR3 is CASSLFGQLNTEAFF. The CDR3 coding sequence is TGCGCCAGCAGCTTATTTGGACAGTTGAACACTGAAGCTTTCTTT.

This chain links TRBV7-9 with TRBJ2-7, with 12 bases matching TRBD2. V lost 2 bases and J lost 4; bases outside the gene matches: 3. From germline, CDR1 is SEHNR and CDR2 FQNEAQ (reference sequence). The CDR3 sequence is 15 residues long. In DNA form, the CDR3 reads TGTGCCAGCAGCTTATCGGGGACTAGCGGGTACGAGCAGTACTTC. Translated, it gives CASSLSGTSGYEQYF.

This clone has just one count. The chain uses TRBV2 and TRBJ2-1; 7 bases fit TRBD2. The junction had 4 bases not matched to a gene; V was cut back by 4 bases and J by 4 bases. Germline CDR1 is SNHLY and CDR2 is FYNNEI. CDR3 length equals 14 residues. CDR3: CASSGLARYNEQFF. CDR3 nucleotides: TGTGCCAGCAGTGGACTAGCAAGATACAATGAGCAGTTCTTC.

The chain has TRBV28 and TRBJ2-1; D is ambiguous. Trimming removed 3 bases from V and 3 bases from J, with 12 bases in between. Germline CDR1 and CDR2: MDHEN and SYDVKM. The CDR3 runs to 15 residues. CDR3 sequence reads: CASSFPAVLYNEQFF. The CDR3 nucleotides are TGTGCCAGCAGTTTCCCGGCAGTCCTCTACAATGAGCAGTTCTTC.

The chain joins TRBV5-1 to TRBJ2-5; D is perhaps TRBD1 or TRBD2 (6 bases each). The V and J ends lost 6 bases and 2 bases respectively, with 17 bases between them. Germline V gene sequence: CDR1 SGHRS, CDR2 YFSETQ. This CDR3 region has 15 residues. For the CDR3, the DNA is TGCGCCAGCAAATTATACAGGGACTCGCAAGAGACCCAGTACTTC. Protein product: CASKLYRDSQETQYF.

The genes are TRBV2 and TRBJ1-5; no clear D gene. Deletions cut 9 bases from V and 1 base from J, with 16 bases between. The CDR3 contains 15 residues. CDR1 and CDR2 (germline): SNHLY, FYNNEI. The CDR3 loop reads CASQAGFRSNQPQHF. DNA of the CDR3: TGTGCCAGTCAAGCGGGCTTCAGGAGCAATCAGCCCCAGCATTTT.

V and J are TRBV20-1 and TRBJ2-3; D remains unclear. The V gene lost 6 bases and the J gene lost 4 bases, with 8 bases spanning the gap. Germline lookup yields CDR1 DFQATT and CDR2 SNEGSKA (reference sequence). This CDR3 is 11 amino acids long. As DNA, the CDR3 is TGCAGTGCAAACCCGGCAGATACGCAGTATTTT. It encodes CSANPADTQYF.

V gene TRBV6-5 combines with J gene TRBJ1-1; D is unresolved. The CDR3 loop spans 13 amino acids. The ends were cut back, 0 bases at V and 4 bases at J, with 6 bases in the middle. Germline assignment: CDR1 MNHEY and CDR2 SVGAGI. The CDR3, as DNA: TGTGCCAGCAGTTACTCGAGGAGCACTGAAGCTTTCTTT. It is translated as CASSYSRSTEAFF.

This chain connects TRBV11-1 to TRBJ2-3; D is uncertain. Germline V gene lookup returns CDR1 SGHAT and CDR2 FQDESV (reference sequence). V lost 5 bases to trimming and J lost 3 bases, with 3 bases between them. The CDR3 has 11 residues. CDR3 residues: CASSQTDTQYF. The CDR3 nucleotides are TGTGCCAGCAGCCAAACAGATACGCAGTATTTT.

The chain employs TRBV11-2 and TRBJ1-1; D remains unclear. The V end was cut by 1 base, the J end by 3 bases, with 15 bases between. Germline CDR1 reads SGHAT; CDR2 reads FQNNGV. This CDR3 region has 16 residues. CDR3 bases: TGTGCCAGCAGCTTAGTTCGATCGGACCAAGACACTGAAGCTTTCTTT. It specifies CASSLVRSDQDTEAFF.

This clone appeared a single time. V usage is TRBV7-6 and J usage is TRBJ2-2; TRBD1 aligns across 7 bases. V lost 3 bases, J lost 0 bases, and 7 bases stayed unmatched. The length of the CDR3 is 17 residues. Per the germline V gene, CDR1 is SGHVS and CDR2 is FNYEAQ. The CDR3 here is CASSFGQVASNTGELFF. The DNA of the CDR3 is TGTGCCAGCAGCTTCGGACAGGTGGCCTCGAACACCGGGGAGCTGTTTTTT.

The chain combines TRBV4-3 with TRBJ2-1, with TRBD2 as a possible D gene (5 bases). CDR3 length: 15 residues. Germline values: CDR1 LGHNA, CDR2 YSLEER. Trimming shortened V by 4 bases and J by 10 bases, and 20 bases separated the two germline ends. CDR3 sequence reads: CASSLHALLGAEQFF. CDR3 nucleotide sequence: TGCGCCAGCAGCCTTCACGCGCTTTTGGGAGCAGAGCAGTTCTTC.

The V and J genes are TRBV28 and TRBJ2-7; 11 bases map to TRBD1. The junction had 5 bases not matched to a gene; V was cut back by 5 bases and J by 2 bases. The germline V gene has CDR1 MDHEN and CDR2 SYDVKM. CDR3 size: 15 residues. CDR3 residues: CASSGLGQGAYEQYF. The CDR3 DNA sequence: TGTGCCAGCAGTGGCCTGGGACAGGGGGCCTACGAGCAGTACTTC.

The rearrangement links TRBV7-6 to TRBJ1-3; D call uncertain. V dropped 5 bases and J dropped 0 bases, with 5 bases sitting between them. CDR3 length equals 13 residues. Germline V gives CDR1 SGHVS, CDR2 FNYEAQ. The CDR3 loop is CASSPDSGNTIYF. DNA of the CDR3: TGTGCCAGCAGCCCCGACTCTGGAAACACCATATATTTT.

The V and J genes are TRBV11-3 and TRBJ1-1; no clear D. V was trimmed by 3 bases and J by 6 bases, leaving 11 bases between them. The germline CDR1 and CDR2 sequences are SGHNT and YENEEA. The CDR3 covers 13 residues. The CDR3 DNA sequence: TGTGCCAGCAGCTTCTCCCCTGAGGCTGAAGCTTTCTTT. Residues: CASSFSPEAEAFF.

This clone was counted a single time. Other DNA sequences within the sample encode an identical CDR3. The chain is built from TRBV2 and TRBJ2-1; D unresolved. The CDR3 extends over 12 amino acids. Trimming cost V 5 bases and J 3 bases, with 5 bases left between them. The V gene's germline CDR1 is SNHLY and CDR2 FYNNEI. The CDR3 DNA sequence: TGTGCCAGCAGTCCTGGCTACAATGAGCAGTTCTTC. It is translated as CASSPGYNEQFF.

The CDR3 coding sequence is TGTGCCAGCAGCTTAGAGGCCAATCAGCCCCAGCATTTT. Translation gives CASSLEANQPQHF. The V call is TRBV7-8, the J call TRBJ1-5; the D is unclear. This CDR3 spans 13 amino acids. The ends were cut back, 1 base at V and 3 bases at J, with 4 bases in the middle. Looked up from germline, CDR1 is SGHVS and CDR2 is FQNEAQ. Full variable domain (rest looked up from reference TRBV7-8 and TRBJ1-5): GAGVSQSPRYKVAKRGQDVALRCDPISGHVSLFWYQQALGQGPEFLTYFQNEAQLDKSGLPSDRFFAERPEGSVSTLKIQRTQQEDSAVYLCASSLEANQPQHFGDGTRLSIL.

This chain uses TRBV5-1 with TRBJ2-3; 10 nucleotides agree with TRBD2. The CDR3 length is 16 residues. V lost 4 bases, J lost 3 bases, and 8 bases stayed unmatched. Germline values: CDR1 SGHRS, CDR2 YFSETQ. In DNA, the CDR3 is TGCGCCAGCAGCGGGGAGACTAGCGGGCCTACAGATACGCAGTATTTT. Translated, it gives CASSGETSGPTDTQYF.

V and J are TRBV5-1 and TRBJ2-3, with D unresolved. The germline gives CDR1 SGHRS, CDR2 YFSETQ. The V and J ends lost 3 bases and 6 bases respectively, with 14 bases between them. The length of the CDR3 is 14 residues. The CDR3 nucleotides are TGCGCCAGCAGCTGCAACTCATCAGAGGATACGCAGTATTTT. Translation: CASSCNSSEDTQYF.

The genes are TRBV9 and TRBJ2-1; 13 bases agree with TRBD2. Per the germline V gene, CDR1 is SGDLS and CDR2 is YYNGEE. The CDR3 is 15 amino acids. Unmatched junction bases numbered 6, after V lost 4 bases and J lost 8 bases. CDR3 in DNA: TGTGCCAGCAGCCCAAGGACTAGCGGGAGTTATGAGCAGTTCTTC. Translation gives CASSPRTSGSYEQFF.

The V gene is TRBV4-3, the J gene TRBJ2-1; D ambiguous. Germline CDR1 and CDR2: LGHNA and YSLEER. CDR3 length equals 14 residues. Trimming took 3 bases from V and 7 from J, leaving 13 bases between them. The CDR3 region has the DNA TGCGCCAGCAGCCAGGCAGGAGCTCTGAATGAGCAGTTCTTC. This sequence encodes CASSQAGALNEQFF.

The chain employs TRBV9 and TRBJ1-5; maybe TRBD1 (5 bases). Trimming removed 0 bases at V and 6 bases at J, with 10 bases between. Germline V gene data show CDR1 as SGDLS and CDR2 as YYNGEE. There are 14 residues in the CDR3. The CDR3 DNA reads TGTGCCAGCAGCGTAGATGAGAGGGGTCAGCCCCAGCATTTT. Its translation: CASSVDERGQPQHF.